Detailed here is one TCR beta chain. Its matching antigen is unknown. This sequence may be a read error, since a much larger clone differs from it by one base. The data originate from a study of CD8 T cells in ankylosing spondylitis. Findings and caveats of the study: Reportedly, disease-linked clones are significantly enriched in ankylosing spondylitis patients' matched synovial fluid. In reactive arthritis synovial fluid and blood, some motif variants had been reported before. A CD8+ phenotype characterized the disease-linked clones, which were relatively rare in peripheral blood. The study identified a TCR beta motif of seven or eight highly homologous variants that appeared characteristic of ankylosing spondylitis blood.

TCRdb independently ran MiXCR on the 5' RACE reads; one entry per CDR3 protein. The sample holds about 96,000 distinct CDR3 sequences; 8.8% are singletons and the top ten take 4.5% to 5.5%. The germline CDR1 and CDR2 sequences are SGHVS and FNYEAQ. The CDR3 contains 11 residues. Sequencing was carried out using blood, either unsorted or a sorted T cell fraction (not recorded which). J is TRBJ2-5 and V is TRBV7-6, with TRBD2 as a possible D gene (6 bases). The receptor comes from a male donor with ankylosing spondylitis or in good health (not recorded which). In nucleotides, the CDR3 is TGTGCCAGCAGCCCGGGAGAGGCCCAGTACTTC. This codes for CASSPGEAQYF.